This TCR beta chain was retrieved from a study of T cell responses to AZD1222 COVID-19 vaccine. Study details: Second-dose intervals near 4 or 12 weeks were combined. Study findings and constraints: Vaccine-related CD4 TCRs covered spike, predominating at 160-218 and 743-854. Nearly half of spike-specific TCRs reportedly target variant regions that are unmutated in the B.1.351 and B.1.1.7 variants.

The data were produced by immunoSEQ multiplex PCR, yet TCRdb's version contains in-frame clones alone and is incomplete. The sample gives 100,000 to 150,000 clones, about 93% of which show up once; about 5% is in the top ten. Points on this clone: Its specificity is unknown.

Germline V gives CDR1 GTSNPN, CDR2 SVGIG (reference sequence). Between the trimmed V and J ends, which lost 4 bases and 13 bases, there was a span of 17 bases. The CDR3 is 13 residues long. This TCR was recovered from an adult in good health. The sequenced sample was peripheral blood, obtained on day 0 of AZD1222 vaccination. The chain couples TRBV30 to TRBJ2-6, with D maybe TRBD1 (6 bases). The CDR3 DNA reads as TGTGCCTGGAAACGAACAGGGAAGGTTGTCCTGACTTTC. This encodes CAWKRTGKVVLTF.